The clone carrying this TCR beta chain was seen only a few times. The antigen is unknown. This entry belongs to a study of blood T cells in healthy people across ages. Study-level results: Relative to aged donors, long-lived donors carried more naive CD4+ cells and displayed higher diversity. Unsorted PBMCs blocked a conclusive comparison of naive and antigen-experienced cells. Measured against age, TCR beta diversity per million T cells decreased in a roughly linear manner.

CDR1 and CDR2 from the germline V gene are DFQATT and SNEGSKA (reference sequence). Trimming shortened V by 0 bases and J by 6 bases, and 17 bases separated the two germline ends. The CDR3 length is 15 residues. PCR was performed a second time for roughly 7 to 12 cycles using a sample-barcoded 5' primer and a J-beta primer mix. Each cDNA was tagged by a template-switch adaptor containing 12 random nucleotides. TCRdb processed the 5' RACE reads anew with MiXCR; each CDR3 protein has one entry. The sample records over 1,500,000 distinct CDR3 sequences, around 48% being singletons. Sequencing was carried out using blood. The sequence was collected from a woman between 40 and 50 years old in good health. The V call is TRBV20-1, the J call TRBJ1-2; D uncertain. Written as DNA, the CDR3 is TGCAGTGCTAGAGATTTGGCCGTCCGAGCTAATGGCTACACCTTC. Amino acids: CSARDLAVRANGYTF.